The table lists the clone carrying this TCR beta chain with many counts. What it binds is not known. This entry comes from a study of CD8 T cells in ankylosing spondylitis. Whole-study results and caveats: Researchers report that disease-linked clones proved CD8+ and relatively rare in peripheral blood. Several of the motif variants were reported before in synovial fluid and blood from reactive arthritis. A TCR beta motif of eight or nine highly homologous variants seemed to mark ankylosing spondylitis blood.

Scientists made TCR beta libraries using quantitative 5'-RACE with molecular barcodes. MiXCR, run by TCRdb on the 5' RACE reads, gives a single entry per CDR3 protein. The table lists approximately 520,000 distinct CDR3 sequences, approximately 5.3% of them singletons. The V gene lost 0 bases and the J gene lost 5 bases, with 11 bases spanning the gap. This CDR3 spans 15 amino acids. This TCR was recovered from a male donor with ankylosing spondylitis. V usage is TRBV12-3 or TRBV12-4 and J usage is TRBJ1-3; tentative D call: TRBD1 (6 bases). Specimen: blood, either unsorted or a sorted T cell fraction (not recorded which). The CDR3 DNA reads as TGTGCCAGCAGTTTAGCCGGGACACCTCGAAACACCATATATTTT. The encoded protein is CASSLAGTPRNTIYF.